This T cell receptor beta chain is drawn from a study of blood T cell repertoires in COVID-19. Here immunoSEQ multiplex PCR was the method, and the copy in TCRdb shows in-frame clones only, minus some. This table holds some 200,000 clones, about 86% found once. CDR3 length: 16 residues. CDR1 and CDR2 (germline): LGHNA, YNFKEQ. After removal of 1 base from V and 4 bases from J, the junction contained 10 bases not matched to a gene. The source material was PBMCs or T cells enriched from blood (not recorded which). The sequence was obtained from a woman in her thirties or forties with acute COVID-19. V usage is TRBV4-2 and J usage is TRBJ2-7; 7 nucleotides match TRBD1. DNA of the CDR3: TGTGCCAGCAGCCAAGCGGATTCGGACAGGTTTTACGAGCAGTACTTC. Protein sequence: CASSQADSDRFYEQYF.